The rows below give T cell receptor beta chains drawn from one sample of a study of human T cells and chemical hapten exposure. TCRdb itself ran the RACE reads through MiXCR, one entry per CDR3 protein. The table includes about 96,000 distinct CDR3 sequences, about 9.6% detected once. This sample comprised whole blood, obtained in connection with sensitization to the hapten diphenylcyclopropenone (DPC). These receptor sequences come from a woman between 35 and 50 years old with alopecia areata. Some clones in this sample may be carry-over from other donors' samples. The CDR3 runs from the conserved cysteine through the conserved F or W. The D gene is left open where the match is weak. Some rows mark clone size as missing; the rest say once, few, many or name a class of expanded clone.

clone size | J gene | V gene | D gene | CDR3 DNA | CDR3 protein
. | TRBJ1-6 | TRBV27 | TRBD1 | TGTGCCAGCAGTCTCAACAGGGGGAATAATTCACCCCTCCACTTT | CASSLNRGNNSPLHF
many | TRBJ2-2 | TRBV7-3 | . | TGTGCCAGCAGCTCCCCGAGCACCGGGGAGCTGTTTTTT | CASSSPSTGELFF
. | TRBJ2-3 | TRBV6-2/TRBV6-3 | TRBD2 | TGTGCCAGCAGTCGGTCTAGCGGGAGAAAAGATACGCAGTATTTT | CASSRSSGRKDTQYF
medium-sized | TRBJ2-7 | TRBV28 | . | TGTGCCAGCAGTCCATTAAGCGGCGAGCAGTACTTC | CASSPLSGEQYF
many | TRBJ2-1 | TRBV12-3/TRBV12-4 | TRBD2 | TGTGCCAGCAGTCCCCTTGGGACTAGCAATGAGCAGTTCTTC | CASSPLGTSNEQFF
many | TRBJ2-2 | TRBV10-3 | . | TGTGCCATCAGTGCGATGTCAAGACAGGCGAACACCGGGGAGCTGTTTTTT | CAISAMSRQANTGELFF
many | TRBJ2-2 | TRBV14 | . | TGTGCCAGCAGCCCTACGGTCGGGGAGCTGTTTTTT | CASSPTVGELFF
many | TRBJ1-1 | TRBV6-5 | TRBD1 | TGTGCCAGCAGTTACTACCGGCGGGCAGGGGGCCGACCCTCCCCTGAAGCTTTCTTT | CASSYYRRAGGRPSPEAFF
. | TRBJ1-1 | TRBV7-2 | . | TGTGCCAGCAGCTTAGAGGCGAACACTGAAGCTTTCTTT | CASSLEANTEAFF
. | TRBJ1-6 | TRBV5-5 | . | TGTGCCAGCAGCCGATGGGGGACCCTCCACTTT | CASSRWGTLHF
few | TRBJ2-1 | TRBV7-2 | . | TGTGCCAGCAGCTTAGAGCGGTCCTACAATGAGCAGTTCTTC | CASSLERSYNEQFF
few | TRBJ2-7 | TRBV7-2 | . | TGTGCCAGCAGCCAGGGTCTCCTGCCATACGAGCAGTACTTC | CASSQGLLPYEQYF
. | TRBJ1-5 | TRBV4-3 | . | TGCGCCAGCAGCCAAGATCGTTTTCAGCCCCAGCATTTT | CASSQDRFQPQHF
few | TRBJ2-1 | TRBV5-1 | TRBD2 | TGCGCCAGCAGCGTGACGGGACTAGGCAATGAGCAGTTCTTC | CASSVTGLGNEQFF
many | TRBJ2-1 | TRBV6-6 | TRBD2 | TGTGCCAGCAGACCCGGGACTAGCTCATATTTCTACAATGAGCAGTTCTTC | CASRPGTSSYFYNEQFF
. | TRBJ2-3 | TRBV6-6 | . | TGTGCCAGCAGGACAAGTTTCACAGATACGCAGTATTTT | CASRTSFTDTQYF
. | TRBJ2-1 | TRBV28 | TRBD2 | TGTGCCAGCAGTTTAGGCGGGAGTTGGTACAATGAGCAGTTCTTC | CASSLGGSWYNEQFF
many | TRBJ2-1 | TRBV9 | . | TGTGCCAGCAGCGTAGGTGGGGCGGAATTTAATGAGCAGTTCTTC | CASSVGGAEFNEQFF
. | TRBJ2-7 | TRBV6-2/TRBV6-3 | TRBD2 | TGTGCCAGCAGTCTCACCGGACTAGCGGGAGGCGTGCAGTACTTC | CASSLTGLAGGVQYF
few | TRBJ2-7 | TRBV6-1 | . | TGTGCCAGCAGTGAGTACGGACATCACGAGCAGTACTTC | CASSEYGHHEQYF
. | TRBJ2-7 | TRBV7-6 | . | TGTGCCAGCAGTCCCGCCCGGGCGAGTCCGACACCCTACGAGCAGTACTTC | CASSPARASPTPYEQYF
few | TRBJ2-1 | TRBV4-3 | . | TGCGCCAGCAGCCAAGCCCCGGAGGGGTTCCATGAGCAGTTCTTC | CASSQAPEGFHEQFF